This entry concerns a single T cell receptor beta chain. TCRdb reanalyzed the 5' RACE reads and collapses them to one entry per CDR3 protein, without DNA. Seen in this sample are about 160,000 distinct CDR3 sequences; the ten most common clones hold around 2.8%. The data originate from a study of monozygotic twins with inflammatory bowel disease. The CDR3 runs 14 residues. CDR1 DFQATT and CDR2 SNEGSKA come from the germline V gene (reference sequence). Sequenced material: blood. This sequence originates from a human donor with ulcerative colitis or Crohn's disease, or a healthy co-twin of an affected twin (not recorded which). The chain uses TRBV20-1 and TRBJ2-7; without DNA, the TCRdb call of TRBD2 cannot be checked. The CDR3 loop is CSASGLAPFYEQYF.